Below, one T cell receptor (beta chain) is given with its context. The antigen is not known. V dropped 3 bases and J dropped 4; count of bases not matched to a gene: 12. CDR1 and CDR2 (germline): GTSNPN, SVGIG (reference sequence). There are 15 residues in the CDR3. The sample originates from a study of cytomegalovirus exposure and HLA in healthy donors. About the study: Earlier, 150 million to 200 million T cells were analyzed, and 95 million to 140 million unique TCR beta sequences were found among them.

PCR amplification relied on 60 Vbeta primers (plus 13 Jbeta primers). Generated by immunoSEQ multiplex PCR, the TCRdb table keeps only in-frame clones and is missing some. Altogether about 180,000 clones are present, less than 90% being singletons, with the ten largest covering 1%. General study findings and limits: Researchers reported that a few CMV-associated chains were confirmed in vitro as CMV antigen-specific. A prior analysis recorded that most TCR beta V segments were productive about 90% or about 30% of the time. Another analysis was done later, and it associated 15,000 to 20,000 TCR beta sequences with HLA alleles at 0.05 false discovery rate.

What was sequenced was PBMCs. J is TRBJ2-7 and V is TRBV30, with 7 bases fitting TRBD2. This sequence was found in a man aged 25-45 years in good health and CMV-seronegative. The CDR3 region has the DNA TGTGCCTGGAGGAAAGGGGCTAGCGGTTATTACGAGCAGTACTTC. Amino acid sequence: CAWRKGASGYYEQYF.